Presented here are 30 T cell receptor beta chains from one specimen sequenced in a study of chemoradiotherapy in HPV16-positive cancers. Repertoires were generated with immunoSEQ multiplex PCR, while TCRdb's copy carries only in-frame clones and drops some. The sample yields around 30,000 clones, approximately 90% seen once. The sample was blood, taken from a patient who underwent chemoradiotherapy. The receptor source for this set is a human donor with HPV-associated anogenital cancer.

The chain couples TRBV7-9 to TRBJ2-7, with 10 bases aligning to TRBD1. From germline, CDR1 is SEHNR and CDR2 FQNEAQ (reference sequence). Trimming at V came to 5 bases and at J to 2 bases, leaving 12 bases not matched to a gene. This CDR3 comprises 17 residues. CDR3 amino acids: CASSRRPGTGVTYEQYF. CDR3 coding DNA: TGTGCCAGCAGCCGTCGTCCTGGGACAGGGGTCACCTACGAGCAGTACTTC. Using reference TRBV7-9 and TRBJ2-7 for the parts outside the CDR3, the full variable domain is DTGVSQNPRHKITKRGQNVTFRCDPISEHNRLYWYRQTLGQGPEFLTYFQNEAQLEKSRLLSDRFSAERPKGSFSTLEIQRTEQGDSAMYLCASSRRPGTGVTYEQYFGPGTRLTVT.

The CDR3 sequence is CASSGGTSGGTSTDTQYF. CDR3 sequence (DNA): TGTGCCAGCAGTGGGGGGACTAGCGGGGGAACTAGCACAGATACGCAGTATTTT. The rearrangement uses TRBV2 and TRBJ2-3; 14 bases match TRBD2. From germline, CDR1 is SNHLY and CDR2 FYNNEI. The CDR3 contains 18 residues. The V and J ends lost 4 bases and 0 bases, in that order; junction bases with no gene match: 6.

The rearrangement joins TRBV5-6 to TRBJ1-1; D is perhaps TRBD1 (6 bases). Germline V gives CDR1 SGHDT, CDR2 YYEEEE. The CDR3 loop spans 16 amino acids. V shed 0 bases and J shed 3 bases, with 15 bases lying between them. The CDR3 sequence: CASSLVGGSTYTEAFF. CDR3 nucleotides: TGTGCCAGCAGCTTGGTGGGGGGCAGTACGTACACTGAAGCTTTCTTT.

This clone appeared a few times. J is TRBJ1-2 and V is TRBV2; 10 bases are shared with TRBD1. This CDR3 has 14 residues. With 6 bases clipped from V and 4 bases from J, the junction kept 5 bases outside the gene matches. CDR1 SNHLY and CDR2 FYNNEI come from the germline V gene. The CDR3 loop is CASSLGQGGYGYTF. The CDR3 DNA reads as TGTGCCAGCAGCCTCGGACAGGGGGGCTATGGCTACACCTTC.

The CDR3 loop reads CASSPATGELFF. The CDR3 region has the DNA TGTGCCAGCAGCCCGGCCACCGGGGAGCTGTTTTTT. The chain links TRBV5-5 to TRBJ2-2; D gene uncertain. Germline V lookup: CDR1 SGHKS, CDR2 YYEKEE (reference sequence). The CDR3 is made up of 12 amino acids. The ends were cut back, 4 bases at V and 4 bases at J, with 5 bases in the middle.

This sequence joins TRBV5-4 and TRBJ1-6; 7 positions agree with TRBD1. V trimming: 2 bases; J trimming: 4 bases; junction bases outside the gene matches: 6. Germline V lookup: CDR1 SGHNT, CDR2 YYREEE (reference sequence). CDR3 length equals 16 residues. The CDR3: CASSFGDRAYNSPLHF. In DNA form, the CDR3 reads TGTGCCAGCAGCTTTGGGGACAGAGCATATAATTCACCCCTCCACTTT.

The chain is built from TRBV5-5 and TRBJ1-1; 8 positions agree with TRBD1. CDR1 SGHKS and CDR2 YYEKEE come from the germline V gene (reference sequence). This CDR3 region has 15 residues. Unmatched junction bases numbered 10, after V lost 1 base and J lost 8 bases. The CDR3 sequence: CASSLLKNGQGEAFF. The DNA of the CDR3 is TGTGCCAGCAGCTTGCTGAAAAACGGACAGGGAGAAGCTTTCTTT.

The rearrangement joins TRBV11-3 to TRBJ2-7, with 7 bases matching TRBD1. Trimming removed 1 base from V and 0 bases from J; junction bases left unmatched: 3. The CDR3 loop spans 15 amino acids. Germline V lookup: CDR1 SGHNT, CDR2 YENEEA. CDR3 bases: TGTGCCAGCAGCTTAGGGTCAGGGGGCTCCTACGAGCAGTACTTC. It is translated as CASSLGSGGSYEQYF.

This rearrangement joins TRBV2 to TRBJ2-5; weak D call: TRBD1 (6 bases). Germline CDR1 SNHLY, CDR2 FYNNEI. Deletions cut 8 bases from V and 3 bases from J, with 13 bases between. This CDR3 region has 13 residues. The CDR3 region is CASVRTGKETQYF. The CDR3 DNA follows: TGTGCCAGCGTCCGAACAGGGAAAGAGACCCAGTACTTC.

V is TRBV4-3 and J is TRBJ2-3; 7 positions agree with TRBD2. The length of the CDR3 is 17 residues. In germline, CDR1 is LGHNA, CDR2 YSLEER. The junction had 8 bases not matched to a gene; V was cut back by 0 bases and J by 2 bases. CDR3 sequence reads: CASSQDLAEQLTDTQYF. The DNA of the CDR3 is TGCGCCAGCAGCCAAGACCTAGCGGAGCAACTCACAGATACGCAGTATTTT.

The chain recombines TRBV18 with TRBJ2-3; D gene unclear. The CDR3 extends over 12 amino acids. Trimming removed 2 bases from V and 4 bases from J, with 4 bases in between. Germline loops: CDR1 KGHSH, CDR2 LQKENI. The CDR3 coding sequence is TGTGCCAGCTCACCATTCCCAGATACGCAGTATTTT. Its protein is CASSPFPDTQYF.

This rearrangement joins TRBV29-1 to TRBJ1-2, with D hard to call. Germline CDR1 reads SQVTM; CDR2 reads ANQGSEA. V lost 3 bases and J lost 0, with 14 bases in between. This CDR3 spans 15 amino acids. In DNA form, the CDR3 reads TGCAGCGTTGATAATCCGGAGAAATCTAACTATGGCTACACCTTC. Protein sequence: CSVDNPEKSNYGYTF.

This chain uses TRBV2 with TRBJ2-6, with unresolved D. The CDR3 runs to 14 residues. CDR1 and CDR2 from the germline V gene are SNHLY and FYNNEI. V lost 6 bases to trimming and J lost 0 bases, with 6 bases between them. CDR3 nucleotides: TGTGCCAGCAGGGCTAGCTCTGGGGCCAACGTCCTGACTTTC. Amino acid sequence: CASRASSGANVLTF.

This chain joins TRBV7-2 and TRBJ1-2; no definite D call. V was trimmed by 2 bases and J by 3 bases, leaving 10 bases between them. Germline assignment: CDR1 SGHTA and CDR2 FQGNSA. The CDR3 consists of 14 residues. The DNA for the CDR3 is TGTGCCAGCAGCTTATGGGCCCGAGACTATGGCTACACCTTC. Its translation is CASSLWARDYGYTF.

The rearrangement uses TRBV7-9 and TRBJ1-2, with no clear D. Trimming stripped 2 bases from V and 5 bases from J, with 6 bases between. Germline CDR1 and CDR2: SEHNR and FQNEAQ (reference sequence). The CDR3 is 12 residues long. The CDR3 DNA reads TGTGCCAGCAGCTTAACGGGATATGGCTACACCTTC. This encodes CASSLTGYGYTF.

The J gene is TRBJ1-6, the V gene TRBV18; 7 positions match TRBD1. The germline gives CDR1 KGHSH, CDR2 LQKENI. This CDR3 spans 14 amino acids. The V gene end was trimmed by 3 bases and the J gene end by 7 bases; junction bases not matched to a gene: 3. The CDR3 nucleotides read TGTGCCAGCTCACCTGGGACAGCAAATTCACCCCTCCACTTT. As protein: CASSPGTANSPLHF.

This rearrangement joins TRBV28 to TRBJ2-1, with D possibly TRBD2 on 5 matching bases. Trimming left V 5 bases short and J 2 bases short, with 16 bases between. The CDR3 is 16 amino acids. The germline CDR1 and CDR2 sequences are MDHEN and SYDVKM. As DNA, the CDR3 is TGTGCCAGCAGTCCCCCGACTGGGAGACCCTACAATGAGCAGTTCTTC. Its protein product is CASSPPTGRPYNEQFF.

This sequence joins TRBV6-1 and TRBJ1-5; perhaps TRBD1 as D (5 bases). The V end lost 5 bases, the J end lost 4 bases, and 15 bases lay between the germline ends. This CDR3 comprises 15 residues. Looked up from germline, CDR1 is MNHNS and CDR2 is SASEGT. CDR3 DNA sequence: TGTGCCAGCAGTACTCTAGGGGCCTTGAATCAGCCCCAGCATTTT. It codes for CASSTLGALNQPQHF.

The rearrangement links TRBV5-1 to TRBJ2-7, with 8 bases that match TRBD1. With 4 bases clipped from V and 2 bases from J, the junction kept 2 bases outside the gene matches. Germline assignment: CDR1 SGHRS and CDR2 YFSETQ. The CDR3 has 13 residues. The CDR3, as DNA: TGCGCCAGCAGCCTGGACAGGGCCTACGAGCAGTACTTC. This sequence encodes CASSLDRAYEQYF.

The gene calls are TRBV5-1 and TRBJ2-4; 8 nucleotides match TRBD1. The CDR3 is made up of 14 amino acids. Trimming took 3 bases from V and 6 from J; bases not matched to a gene: 5. The germline CDR1 and CDR2 sequences are SGHRS and YFSETQ. CDR3 amino acids: CASSSTGGGNIQYF. The CDR3 DNA is TGCGCCAGCAGCTCCACAGGGGGTGGAAACATTCAGTACTTC.

The gene calls are TRBV29-1 and TRBJ1-4, with D perhaps matching TRBD1 (5 bases). The CDR3 is 17 amino acids. V was pared by 6 bases and J by 4 bases, with 24 bases between. Germline CDR1 is SQVTM and CDR2 is ANQGSEA. Here the CDR3 reads CSVKRDSTSGGNEKLFF. For the CDR3, the DNA is TGCAGCGTGAAGAGGGACTCCACCTCGGGTGGTAATGAAAAACTGTTTTTT.

The chain joins TRBV7-9 to TRBJ2-1; no reliable D call. Per germline, CDR1 SEHNR and CDR2 FQNEAQ (reference sequence). The V and J ends lost 1 base and 7 bases respectively, with 14 bases between them. The CDR3 runs to 15 residues. The CDR3 region is CASSLGALLTNEQFF. The CDR3 region has the DNA TGTGCCAGCAGCTTAGGGGCACTACTGACTAATGAGCAGTTCTTC.

The chain is built from TRBV6-5 and TRBJ2-1; D unclear. The V end lost 0 bases, the J end lost 4 bases, and 4 bases lay between the germline ends. CDR3 length: 13 amino acids. In germline, CDR1 is MNHEY, CDR2 SVGAGI. Written as DNA, the CDR3 is TGTGCCAGCAGTTACTCGCCTTACAATGAGCAGTTCTTC. The encoded protein is CASSYSPYNEQFF.

The chain links TRBV11-1 to TRBJ2-2; D not resolved. V lost 3 bases, J lost 9 bases, and 11 bases lay in between. The CDR3 loop spans 13 amino acids. Germline V gene lookup returns CDR1 SGHAT and CDR2 FQDESV (reference sequence). The CDR3 here is CASSFGQQRELFF. The CDR3 DNA sequence: TGTGCCAGCAGCTTTGGGCAGCAGCGGGAGCTGTTTTTT.

Comment on this clone: The junction and the germline gene differ at one end; a read error may be behind it. V gene TRBV7-9 combines with J gene TRBJ1-6; D gene unclear. The length of the CDR3 is 12 residues. Germline V gives CDR1 SEHNR, CDR2 FQNEAQ (reference sequence). The CDR3 region is CASSLAESPLHF. CDR3 coding DNA: TGTGCCAGCAGCCTAGCGGAGTCACCCCTCCACTTT.

CDR3 in DNA: TGTGCCAGCAGCTTAGGGGGGGTCTCTGGAAACACCATATATTTT. Its protein is CASSLGGVSGNTIYF. The J gene is TRBJ1-3, the V gene TRBV7-6, with a possible D match to TRBD1 (5 bases). Trimming cost V 1 base and J 0 bases, with 7 bases left between them. Germline CDR1 SGHVS, CDR2 FNYEAQ. The CDR3 loop spans 15 amino acids.

The chain links TRBV7-2 to TRBJ2-5; D ambiguous. The CDR3 covers 14 residues. Germline values: CDR1 SGHTA, CDR2 FQGNSA. The V end was cut by 0 bases, the J end by 5 bases, with 10 bases between. The CDR3 nucleotides read TGTGCCAGCAGCTTAGCGCGGCAGAGCGAGACCCAGTACTTC. Protein: CASSLARQSETQYF.

In its sample, this clone was seen once. The V gene is TRBV7-9, the J gene TRBJ1-2; D is perhaps TRBD1 (5 bases). Trimming stripped 3 bases from V and 3 bases from J, with 14 bases between. CDR3 length: 15 residues. Germline V CDR1 and CDR2: SEHNR, FQNEAQ (reference sequence). The CDR3 nucleotides are TGTGCCAGCAGCTTCGGGGACTTGGGGGACTATGGCTACACCTTC. It specifies CASSFGDLGDYGYTF. Full variable domain (outside the CDR3, taken from reference TRBV7-9 and TRBJ1-2): DTGVSQNPRHKITKRGQNVTFRCDPISEHNRLYWYRQTLGQGPEFLTYFQNEAQLEKSRLLSDRFSAERPKGSFSTLEIQRTEQGDSAMYLCASSFGDLGDYGYTFGSGTRLTVV.

V is TRBV2 and J is TRBJ1-2; perhaps TRBD1 as D (6 bases). Trimming cost V 8 bases and J 2 bases, with 21 bases left between them. This CDR3 comprises 16 residues. CDR1 is SNHLY and CDR2 is FYNNEI in the germline V gene. This chain's CDR3 is CASFAFGQQENYGYTF. CDR3 sequence (DNA): TGTGCCAGCTTTGCCTTCGGACAGCAAGAAAACTATGGCTACACCTTC.

This chain links TRBV7-3 with TRBJ2-3, with D maybe TRBD1 (7 bases). The CDR3 has 15 residues. Trimming cost V 5 bases and J 0 bases, with 12 bases left between them. Germline CDR1 reads SGHTA; CDR2 reads FQGTGA. The CDR3 here is CASSRRGHSTDTQYF. In DNA form, the CDR3 reads TGTGCCAGCAGCCGGAGGGGGCACAGCACAGATACGCAGTATTTT. The full variable domain, in which reference TRBV7-3 and TRBJ2-3 provide the parts outside the CDR3, is GAGVSQTPSNKVTEKGKYVELRCDPISGHTALYWYRQSLGQGPEFLIYFQGTGAADDSGLPNDRFFAVRPEGSVSTLKIQRTERGDSAVYLCASSRRGHSTDTQYFGPGTRLTVL.